This T cell receptor beta chain was captured in a study of Graves' ophthalmopathy and Graves' hyperthyroidism. As for the study in general: Peripheral blood was gathered at the point of initial diagnosis, before any treatment started. Overall study results and limits: Most expanded thyroid clonotypes above 0.001 frequency also appeared in blood.

By definition, stable hyperthyroidism involved no ophthalmopathy within 18 months of follow-up. Pregnancy or lactation, uncontrolled infections and other autoimmune diseases were grounds for excluding patients. As concerns this clonotype: Its matching antigen is unknown. A much larger clonotype is one base distant, so this may be a read error.

Beta-chain TCR CDR3 regions were amplified from RNA transcripts. The first-round RT-PCR employed HTBI primers together with the Qiagen OneStep RT-PCR kit. A multiplex PCR was then performed as the second round. TCRdb recomputed calls from the multiplex PCR reads with MiXCR, one row per CDR3 protein. The table has 500,000 to 700,000 distinct CDR3 sequences, about a fifth seen once. Sequences were obtained from peripheral blood. This clonotype originated in a woman under 30 with stable Graves' hyperthyroidism. Some clones in this sample may be carry-over from other donors' samples.

DNA for the CDR3: TGTGCCAACAGCCCGGGACAGGGGTTTTTCTATGGCTACACCTTC. This translates into CANSPGQGFFYGYTF. The rearrangement joins TRBV10-3 to TRBJ1-2; 10 nucleotides line up with TRBD1. Per the germline V gene, CDR1 is ENHRY and CDR2 is SYGVKD. The CDR3 sequence is 15 residues long. The V and J ends lost 10 bases and 4 bases, in that order; junction bases with no gene match: 12.